One and the same sample provided the 5 T cell receptor beta chains below, sequenced in a study of T cells in Graves' hyperthyroidism and ophthalmopathy. Researchers took RNA transcripts and amplified the TCR beta CDR3 regions from them. The HTBI primer set served for first-round RT-PCR of the TCR CDR3. Each CDR3 protein gets one entry after TCRdb re-called the multiplex PCR reads with MiXCR. The top ten clones hold about 11% of a sample with roughly 500,000 distinct CDR3 sequences, roughly 24% of them seen once. Sequenced material: blood. The receptors come from a woman aged 25-40 years with Graves' ophthalmopathy.

This clonotype was counted many times. The J gene is TRBJ2-7, the V gene TRBV5-1; TRBD1 is a possible D gene (8 bases). V was clipped by 7 bases and J by 3 bases, with 20 bases between them. The CDR3 runs 15 residues. The V gene's germline CDR1 is SGHRS and CDR2 YFSETQ. The CDR3: CASAQGGTGHYEQYF. CDR3 sequence (DNA): TGCGCCAGCGCCCAGGGGGGGACAGGCCACTACGAGCAGTACTTC.

The chain links TRBV6-2 or TRBV6-3 to TRBJ1-1; TRBD1 aligns across 7 bases. The CDR3 contains 12 residues. V lost 10 bases to trimming and J lost 0 bases; unmatched junction nucleotides: 2. In germline, CDR1 is MNHEY, CDR2 SVGEGT. Written as DNA, the CDR3 is TGTGCCACGACAGGGATGAACACTGAAGCTTTCTTT. It translates to CATTGMNTEAFF.

This clonotype was seen ten or more times. The V and J genes are TRBV6-1 and TRBJ2-5, with TRBD1 matching over 9 bases. Germline V gene lookup returns CDR1 MNHNS and CDR2 SASEGT. CDR3 length equals 17 residues. V shed 2 bases, J shed 4 bases, and the junction held 11 bases outside the gene matches. The CDR3 is CASSERSGTGWLETQYF. Written as DNA, the CDR3 is TGTGCCAGCAGTGAAAGATCCGGGACAGGGTGGTTAGAGACCCAGTACTTC.

This clonotype was picked up many times. The rearrangement links TRBV6-4 to TRBJ1-2; D remains unclear. Trimming left V 1 base short and J 4 bases short, with 22 bases between. The CDR3 has 18 amino acids. Germline CDR1 is MRHNA and CDR2 is SNTAGT. The CDR3 nucleotides read TGTGCCAGCAGTGACTACGTCAGCAGTCCCTTAACTCCCTATGGCTACACCTTC. Its protein is CASSDYVSSPLTPYGYTF.

This clonotype was seen once. The chain uses TRBV19 and TRBJ1-5; no clear D. The CDR3 is made up of 13 amino acids. Germline values: CDR1 LNHDA, CDR2 SQIVND (reference sequence). V lost 2 bases and J lost 8, with 10 bases in between. The CDR3 reads CASSIQVLEPQHF. The CDR3 DNA reads TGTGCCAGTAGTATACAGGTCTTGGAGCCCCAGCATTTT.